This TCR beta chain came from a study of shared clonotypes between healthy human individuals. Looking at the study overall: The cohort had two women and three men, ages 18 to 49.

Findings and caveats of the study: Naive CD4 clonotypes were shared across several donors at about 5%.

Germline V gene sequence: CDR1 LNHDA, CDR2 SQIVND (reference sequence). Trimming removed 3 bases at V and 0 bases at J, with 9 bases between. This CDR3 is built from 15 residues. Of note for this clone: Its cognate antigen is unknown.

Sequencing was at deep level. This table comes from immunoSEQ multiplex PCR, and its TCRdb copy is limited to in-frame clones, with some not included. The sample carries approximately 1.9 million clones, 80% to 95% recorded once. As defined, naive CD8 cells were CD45RO-negative and positively selected for CCR7, with terminally differentiated effector memory CD45RA+ cells excluded. Recent vaccinations or acute infections were absent in the healthy HIV-negative adult donors. The chain is built from TRBV19 and TRBJ2-4; no clear D. This sequence originates from a man between 18 and 35 years old in good health. Some clones in this sample may be carry-over from other donors' samples. The material sequenced was naive CD8+ T cells from PBMCs. DNA of the CDR3: TGTGCCAGTAGTATTACGCAACTAGCCAAAAACATTCAGTACTTC. Translation: CASSITQLAKNIQYF.